The 27 T cell receptor beta chains reported below all come from one sample, sequenced in a study of cytomegalovirus exposure and HLA in healthy donors. Both 60 Vbeta primers and 13 Jbeta primers went into the PCR. Method: immunoSEQ multiplex PCR; TCRdb's copy keeps in-frame clones and lacks some. The sample has some 180,000 clones, 82% seen once. Sequenced material: PBMCs. Receptor source: a man in his forties or fifties in good health and CMV-seronegative.

The rearrangement uses TRBV11-1 and TRBJ2-3, with D possibly being TRBD1 (5 bases). This CDR3 has 15 residues. Trimming took 0 bases from V and 5 from J, leaving 12 bases between them. Per the germline V gene, CDR1 is SGHAT and CDR2 is FQDESV (reference sequence). CDR3 residues: CASSLAFQGEDTQYF. DNA for the CDR3: TGTGCCAGCAGCTTAGCGTTCCAGGGTGAAGATACGCAGTATTTT.

This clone was found once. The chain links TRBV30 to TRBJ2-3; TRBD1 is a possible D gene (6 bases). The CDR3 extends over 13 amino acids. The germline V gene encodes CDR1 GTSNPN and CDR2 SVGIG (reference sequence). Trimming cost V 7 bases and J 5 bases, with 16 bases left between them. CDR3 bases: TGTGCCTCGCTACAGGGTTATGGAGATACGCAGTATTTT. Translation gives CASLQGYGDTQYF.

The chain links TRBV4-3 to TRBJ1-6; 7 bases are shared with TRBD1. V lost 4 bases to trimming and J lost 9 bases; unmatched junction nucleotides: 12. The germline CDR1 and CDR2 sequences are LGHNA and YSLEER. The CDR3 sequence is 16 residues long. The DNA for the CDR3 is TGCGCCAGCAGCCCGTCTTCCGGGACAGTCTCTTCACCCCTCCACTTT. Its protein is CASSPSSGTVSSPLHF.

The chain recombines TRBV19 with TRBJ2-3, with TRBD2 matching 8 bases. The junction had 13 bases not matched to a gene; V was cut back by 0 bases and J by 2 bases. This CDR3 comprises 19 residues. Germline CDR1 is LNHDA and CDR2 is SQIVND (reference sequence). The CDR3 DNA reads as TGTGCCAGTAGTATAGATGTCGCGGCCGCTAGCGGGCTCACAGATACGCAGTATTTT. As protein: CASSIDVAAASGLTDTQYF.

The chain couples TRBV5-5 to TRBJ2-3, with TRBD1 identical over 8 bases. CDR3 length: 15 amino acids. Germline V lookup: CDR1 SGHKS, CDR2 YYEKEE (reference sequence). V dropped 4 bases and J dropped 2; count of bases not matched to a gene: 6. CDR3 coding DNA: TGTGCCAGCAGCGTAGGACAGGGCAACACAGATACGCAGTATTTT. Amino acid sequence: CASSVGQGNTDTQYF.

This sequence joins TRBV29-1 and TRBJ1-1, with a possible D match to TRBD1 (5 bases). Germline V gives CDR1 SQVTM, CDR2 ANQGSEA. Trimming shortened V by 2 bases and J by 8 bases, and 9 bases separated the two germline ends. The CDR3 has 11 residues. The DNA for the CDR3 is TGCAGCGTTGAAAAGGGACTGGAAGCTTTCTTT. Translated, it gives CSVEKGLEAFF.

This rearrangement joins TRBV6-1 to TRBJ1-2, with 7 bases identical to TRBD1. The CDR3 has 14 residues. V dropped 8 bases and J dropped 0; count of bases not matched to a gene: 6. CDR1 and CDR2 from the germline V gene are MNHNS and SASEGT. DNA for the CDR3: TGTGCCAGCGCCACAGGGGTCTCTAACTATGGCTACACCTTC. Its protein product is CASATGVSNYGYTF.

A single count supports this clone. This sequence joins TRBV7-2 and TRBJ2-2; 9 positions agree with TRBD1. This CDR3 is 13 amino acids long. Germline CDR1 and CDR2: SGHTA and FQGNSA. Trimming took 5 bases from V and 7 from J; bases not matched to a gene: 2. CDR3 coding DNA: TGTGCCAGCAGCGACAGGGGGATCGGGGAGCTGTTTTTT. Translated, it gives CASSDRGIGELFF.

The chain combines TRBV25-1 with TRBJ1-2, with 7 positions matching TRBD1. The junction had 7 bases not matched to a gene; V was cut back by 3 bases and J by 3 bases. The CDR3 has 15 amino acids. Germline assignment: CDR1 MGHDK and CDR2 SYGVNS. CDR3 loop: CASSDIRQGHYGYTF. For the CDR3, the DNA is TGTGCCAGCAGTGATATAAGACAGGGCCACTATGGCTACACCTTC.

The V gene is TRBV28, the J gene TRBJ2-7, with 9 bases matching TRBD2. The CDR3 is 15 amino acids. Germline CDR1 and CDR2: MDHEN and SYDVKM. Losses at the gene ends were 5 bases for V and 1 base for J; bases not matched to a gene: 6. CDR3 in amino acids: CASSTSLAGSYEQYF. The CDR3 DNA follows: TGTGCCAGCAGTACCTCCCTAGCGGGATCCTACGAGCAGTACTTC.

The rearrangement joins TRBV5-1 to TRBJ1-1, with D possibly TRBD1 on 5 matching bases. CDR1 and CDR2 from the germline V gene are SGHRS and YFSETQ. The CDR3 contains 15 residues. Trimming took off 0 bases at V and 1 base at J, with 10 bases between the two ends. DNA for the CDR3: TGCGCCAGCAGCTTGGTAGGGGCGCCGAACACTGAAGCTTTCTTT. Protein sequence: CASSLVGAPNTEAFF. The variable domain in full, with the rest retrieved from reference TRBV5-1 and TRBJ1-1, is KAGVTQTPRYLIKTRGQQVTLSCSPISGHRSVSWYQQTPGQGLQFLFEYFSETQRNKGNFPGRFSGRQFSNSRSEMNVSTLELGDSALYLCASSLVGAPNTEAFFGQGTRLTVV.

This chain connects TRBV28 to TRBJ2-7, with 7 nucleotides matching TRBD1. This CDR3 region has 13 residues. J gave up 5 bases and V 2 bases, and 3 bases lay outside the gene matches. The V gene's germline CDR1 is MDHEN and CDR2 SYDVKM. The CDR3 is CASSLDRVHEQYF. The CDR3, as DNA: TGTGCCAGCAGTTTAGACAGGGTCCACGAGCAGTACTTC. Full variable domain (missing parts from reference TRBV28 and TRBJ2-7): DVKVTQSSRYLVKRTGEKVFLECVQDMDHENMFWYRQDPGLGLRLIYFSYDVKMKEKGDIPEGYSVSREKKERFSLILESASTNQTSMYLCASSLDRVHEQYFGPGTRLTVT.

The sample holds a few counts of this clone. The chain is built from TRBV28 and TRBJ1-2, with TRBD1 matching 9 bases. This CDR3 contains 15 residues. The germline gives CDR1 MDHEN, CDR2 SYDVKM. V shed 4 bases, J shed 4 bases, and the junction held 7 bases outside the gene matches. CDR3 in amino acids: CASSSTGGVSYGYTF. CDR3 DNA: TGTGCCAGCAGTTCGACAGGGGGGGTTAGCTATGGCTACACCTTC.

This chain uses TRBV6-5 with TRBJ1-1; a possible D gene is TRBD1 (5 bases). The CDR3 has 12 amino acids. V lost 4 bases and J 10 bases, leaving 13 bases between the germline ends. Germline-derived CDR1 and CDR2 are MNHEY and SVGAGI. The CDR3 bases are TGTGCCAGCAGTTCACCACCGGGGGTAGCTTTCTTT. Translation: CASSSPPGVAFF.

The chain has TRBV5-1 and TRBJ2-1; 11 bases map to TRBD2. CDR3 length: 16 residues. Germline lookup yields CDR1 SGHRS and CDR2 YFSETQ. J lost 2 bases, V lost 2 bases, and 3 bases had no gene match. CDR3 protein: CASSFPGLAAYNEQFF. In DNA form, the CDR3 reads TGCGCCAGCAGCTTCCCGGGACTAGCGGCCTACAATGAGCAGTTCTTC.

The rearrangement joins TRBV7-2 to TRBJ1-2; possible D gene TRBD1, 5 bases. The V and J ends lost 1 base and 5 bases respectively, with 14 bases between them. This CDR3 is built from 15 residues. Germline CDR1 is SGHTA and CDR2 is FQGNSA. CDR3 bases: TGTGCCAGCAGCTTAGTTGGAGGGGAAGGGTATGGCTACACCTTC. This translates into CASSLVGGEGYGYTF.

A few counts support this clone. The chain employs TRBV10-3 and TRBJ2-7; D is possibly TRBD1 (6 bases). CDR1 is ENHRY, CDR2 SYGVKD, per germline. The CDR3 is 12 residues long. Trimming removed 3 bases at V and 5 bases at J, with 8 bases between. The CDR3: CAISDRGNEQYF. The CDR3 coding sequence is TGTGCCATCAGTGACAGGGGCAACGAGCAGTACTTC.

The V gene is TRBV5-6, the J gene TRBJ2-7; 8 bases are shared with TRBD1. The CDR3 is 14 amino acids. Germline CDR1 and CDR2: SGHDT and YYEEEE. With 3 bases clipped from V and 2 bases from J, the junction kept 4 bases outside the gene matches. Here the CDR3 DNA reads TGTGCCAGCAGCTGGGCAGGGGGCGCCTACGAGCAGTACTTC. Translating gives CASSWAGGAYEQYF. The full variable domain, completed using reference TRBV5-6 and TRBJ2-7, is DAGVTQSPTHLIKTRGQQVTLRCSPKSGHDTVSWYQQALGQGPQFIFQYYEEEERQRGNFPDRFSGHQFPNYSSELNVNALLLGDSALYLCASSWAGGAYEQYFGPGTRLTVT.

The chain employs TRBV4-1 and TRBJ2-2; unclear D gene. CDR3 length: 16 residues. Germline lookup yields CDR1 MGHRA and CDR2 YSYEKL. V was trimmed by 0 bases and J by 0 bases, leaving 8 bases between them. The DNA for the CDR3 is TGCGCCAGCAGCCAAGATTCGGCGGCGAACACCGGGGAGCTGTTTTTT. Protein product: CASSQDSAANTGELFF.

This chain joins TRBV6-5 and TRBJ2-7; a possible D gene is TRBD2 (5 bases). Germline V gene lookup returns CDR1 MNHEY and CDR2 SVGAGI. This CDR3 has 15 residues. Trimming cost V 6 bases and J 7 bases, with 22 bases left between them. The CDR3, as DNA: TGTGCCAGCAGCCGTTCGACGAGCGGCGGATTTGAGCAGTACTTC. This codes for CASSRSTSGGFEQYF.

This clone was found once. The rearrangement uses TRBV2 and TRBJ2-7, with D maybe TRBD2 (6 bases). The CDR3 loop spans 14 amino acids. Germline-derived CDR1 and CDR2 are SNHLY and FYNNEI. With 5 bases removed from V and 4 bases from J, the gap between germline ends came to 15 bases. The CDR3 sequence: CASSLVRESYEQYF. CDR3 DNA: TGTGCCAGCAGTCTGGTCCGGGAGAGTTACGAGCAGTACTTC.

V gene TRBV9 combines with J gene TRBJ2-2; 8 nucleotides align to TRBD2. The ends lost 0 bases at V and 6 bases at J; junction bases unmatched: 4. The CDR3 covers 15 residues. Germline values: CDR1 SGDLS, CDR2 YYNGEE. CDR3 protein: CASSVGSSGSGELFF. The CDR3 region has the DNA TGTGCCAGCAGCGTAGGTTCTAGCGGGTCCGGGGAGCTGTTTTTT.

The chain has TRBV7-2 and TRBJ1-1; tentative D call: TRBD1 (6 bases). The germline gives CDR1 SGHTA, CDR2 FQGNSA. This CDR3 spans 14 amino acids. The ends were cut back, 7 bases at V and 4 bases at J, with 16 bases in the middle. CDR3 sequence: CASNLIRTATEAFF. The CDR3 nucleotides are TGTGCCAGCAACCTTATAAGGACAGCCACTGAAGCTTTCTTT.

This rearrangement joins TRBV28 to TRBJ1-3; no definite D call. V lost 5 bases to trimming and J lost 7 bases, with 9 bases between them. The CDR3 length is 12 residues. CDR1 is MDHEN and CDR2 is SYDVKM in the germline V gene. The CDR3 DNA is TGTGCCAGCAGTCTCCCGAGGAACACCATATATTTT. Protein product: CASSLPRNTIYF. Full variable domain (rest looked up from reference TRBV28 and TRBJ1-3): DVKVTQSSRYLVKRTGEKVFLECVQDMDHENMFWYRQDPGLGLRLIYFSYDVKMKEKGDIPEGYSVSREKKERFSLILESASTNQTSMYLCASSLPRNTIYFGEGSWLTVV.

The V and J genes are TRBV7-2 and TRBJ1-1; D uncertain. Germline CDR1 SGHTA, CDR2 FQGNSA. Trimming took 5 bases from V and 6 from J, leaving 13 bases between them. The CDR3 loop spans 13 amino acids. This CDR3 reads CASSPRVGAEAFF. Here the CDR3 DNA reads TGTGCCAGCAGCCCCCGCGTGGGCGCTGAAGCTTTCTTT.

This sequence joins TRBV15 and TRBJ1-1; D is undetermined. V gave up 0 bases and J gave up 1 base, with 6 bases separating them. This CDR3 has 14 amino acids. The germline V gene encodes CDR1 LNHNV and CDR2 YYDKDF (reference sequence). The DNA for the CDR3 is TGTGCCACCAGCAGAGATCGGGGGAACACTGAAGCTTTCTTT. Amino acids: CATSRDRGNTEAFF.

This chain uses TRBV2 with TRBJ2-1; TRBD2 matches 14 bases. Germline loops: CDR1 SNHLY, CDR2 FYNNEI. The CDR3 consists of 15 residues. Trimming removed 10 bases from V and 4 bases from J; junction bases left unmatched: 6. CDR3 nucleotides: TGTGCCAAAACCGGGACTAGCGGGAGTTACAATGAGCAGTTCTTC. Protein: CAKTGTSGSYNEQFF.